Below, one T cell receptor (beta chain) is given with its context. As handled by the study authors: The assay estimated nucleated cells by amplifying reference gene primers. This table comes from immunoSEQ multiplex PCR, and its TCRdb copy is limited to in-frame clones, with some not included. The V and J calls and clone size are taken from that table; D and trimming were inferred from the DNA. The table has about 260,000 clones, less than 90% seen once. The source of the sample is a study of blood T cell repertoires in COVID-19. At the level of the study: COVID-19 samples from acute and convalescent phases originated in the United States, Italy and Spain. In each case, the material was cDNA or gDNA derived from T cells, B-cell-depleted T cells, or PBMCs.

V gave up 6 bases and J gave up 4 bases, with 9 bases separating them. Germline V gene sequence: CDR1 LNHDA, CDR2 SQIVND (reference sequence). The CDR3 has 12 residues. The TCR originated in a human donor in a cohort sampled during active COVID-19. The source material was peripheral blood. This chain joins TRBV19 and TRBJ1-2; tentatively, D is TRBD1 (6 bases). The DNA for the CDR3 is TGTGCCAGTAGGATGACAGGCTATGGCTACACCTTC. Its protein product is CASRMTGYGYTF.